This T cell receptor (beta chain) comes out of a study of early T cells in non-severe SARS-CoV-2 infection. At the level of the study: Sequenced bulk RNA came from whole blood that was unsorted, and chains were unpaired.

In this sample, this clonotype turned up a few times. The antigen is not known. Individual cDNA molecules received unique molecular identifiers during library preparation. TCRdb called the 5' RACE reads again in MiXCR, with one record for every CDR3 protein. The sample lists about 98,000 distinct CDR3 sequences; approximately 11% were seen once. V lost 7 bases to trimming and J lost 3 bases, with 12 bases between them. Germline V gives CDR1 SQVTM, CDR2 ANQGSEA. The CDR3 consists of 12 residues. Whole-study results and caveats: A preference for anti-spike CD8 responses marked VDJdb matching, which missed private and CD4 specificities.

The origin of this receptor is an adult who was a healthcare worker with PCR-confirmed SARS-CoV-2 infection or an uninfected control (not recorded which). This rearrangement joins TRBV29-1 to TRBJ1-1; D not resolved. The sample was whole blood. The CDR3 DNA follows: TGCAGCGGTTGTTTGGAGCACACTGAAGCTTTCTTT. This codes for CSGCLEHTEAFF. Drawing the rest from reference TRBV29-1 and TRBJ1-1, the complete variable domain is SAVISQKPSRDICQRGTSLTIQCQVDSQVTMMFWYRQQPGQSLTLIATANQGSEATYESGFVIDKFPISRPNLTFSTLTVSNMSPEDSSIYLCSGCLEHTEAFFGQGTRLTVV.